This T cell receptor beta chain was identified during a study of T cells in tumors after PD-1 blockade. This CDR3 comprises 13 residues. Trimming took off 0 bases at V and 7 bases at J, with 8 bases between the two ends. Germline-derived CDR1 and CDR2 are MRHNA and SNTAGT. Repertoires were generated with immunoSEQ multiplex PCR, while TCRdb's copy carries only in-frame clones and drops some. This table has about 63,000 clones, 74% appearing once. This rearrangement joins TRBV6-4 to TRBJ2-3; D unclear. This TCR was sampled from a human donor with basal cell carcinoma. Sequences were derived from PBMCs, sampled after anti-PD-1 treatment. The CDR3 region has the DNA TGTGCCAGCAGTGACTCGGCGTACTATACGCAGTATTTT. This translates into CASSDSAYYTQYF.